A selection of T cell receptor beta chains follows, all from one sample in a study of blood T cell repertoires in COVID-19. Data came from immunoSEQ multiplex PCR; TCRdb stores just in-frame clones and leaves some out. The table shows around 190,000 clones, with roughly 90% occurring only once. Sequencing was performed on peripheral blood. These receptors originate from a man between 18 and 29 years old with active or convalescent COVID-19. The CDR3 runs from the conserved cysteine through the conserved F or W. D genes are given only for firm matches. Expanded clones are given a class, and other clones once, few, many or no size at all.

D: -
J: TRBJ1-6
size: -
V: TRBV14
DNA: TGTGCCAGCAGCCAAGAACTGGTAGGGGCTAATTCACCCCTCCACTTT
CDR3: CASSQELVGANSPLHF

D: -
J: TRBJ2-7
size: -
V: TRBV14
DNA: TGTGCCAGCAGCCATGGCGGTCTCGGGTCCTACGAGCAGTACTTC
CDR3: CASSHGGLGSYEQYF

D: -
J: TRBJ1-2
size: -
V: TRBV7-9
DNA: TGTGCCAGCAGCTTAGAGTGGGCAGGGGCGGATGGCTACACCTTC
CDR3: CASSLEWAGADGYTF

D: TRBD2
J: TRBJ2-3
size: -
V: TRBV7-2
DNA: TGTGCCAGCAGCAGAGACGGGAGGTCGGATACGCAGTATTTT
CDR3: CASSRDGRSDTQYF

D: -
J: TRBJ1-1
size: -
V: TRBV4-1
DNA: TGCGCCAGCAGCCAAGACCCAAGCCGGATAGAGACAGGCCCCACTGAAGCTTTCTTT
CDR3: CASSQDPSRIETGPTEAFF

D: -
J: TRBJ1-1
size: many
V: TRBV9
DNA: TGTGCCAGCAGTCCCAGACACAGGGACACTGAAGCTTTCTTT
CDR3: CASSPRHRDTEAFF

D: -
J: TRBJ2-1
size: -
V: TRBV11-2
DNA: TGTGCCAGCAGCTTAGAATCTGCGGGGGCGGGGAATGAGCAGTTCTTC
CDR3: CASSLESAGAGNEQFF

D: TRBD2
J: TRBJ2-5
size: once
V: TRBV6-5
DNA: TGTGCCAGCAGATACAGCGGGGGGCCCCAAGAGACCCAGTACTTC
CDR3: CASRYSGGPQETQYF

D: -
J: TRBJ1-1
size: -
V: TRBV19
DNA: TGTGCCAGTACGGGGGGAGCGAACACTGAAGCTTTCTTT
CDR3: CASTGGANTEAFF

D: TRBD2
J: TRBJ2-3
size: -
V: TRBV9
DNA: TGTGCCAGCAGCGTAAGCGGGAGCGCCGCAACAGATACGCAGTATTTT
CDR3: CASSVSGSAATDTQYF

D: -
J: TRBJ1-3
size: -
V: TRBV7-2
DNA: TGTGCCAGCAGCTCACAGGACAGCTCTGGAAACACCATATATTTT
CDR3: CASSSQDSSGNTIYF

D: TRBD1
J: TRBJ1-1
size: -
V: TRBV5-1
DNA: TGCGCCAGCAGGCCCGCCGGGACAGGGGGCACTGAAGCTTTCTTT
CDR3: CASRPAGTGGTEAFF

D: TRBD1
J: TRBJ1-2
size: -
V: TRBV10-3
DNA: TGTGCCACACTCCCAAGTCCGGACAGGGTGAATGGCTACACCTTC
CDR3: CATLPSPDRVNGYTF

D: -
J: TRBJ1-3
size: -
V: TRBV7-8
DNA: TGTGCCAGCAGCTACTGGCAAGGGGGGGACTCTGGAAACACCATATATTTT
CDR3: CASSYWQGGDSGNTIYF

D: TRBD1
J: TRBJ1-1
size: -
V: TRBV27
DNA: TGTGCCAGCAGTACGAGGACAGGTCTGGAAGCTTTCTTT
CDR3: CASSTRTGLEAFF

D: TRBD2
J: TRBJ2-1
size: -
V: TRBV5-1
DNA: TGCGCCAGCAGCCCTGAAGCGAGCGGGAGCTCCTACAATGAGCAGTTCTTC
CDR3: CASSPEASGSSYNEQFF

D: TRBD2
J: TRBJ2-1
size: few
V: TRBV3-1/TRBV3-2
DNA: TGTGCCAGCAGCCCATTTAGCGGGGGACTGAACAATGAGCAGTTCTTC
CDR3: CASSPFSGGLNNEQFF

D: TRBD1
J: TRBJ1-2
size: once
V: TRBV2
DNA: TGTGCCAGCGACAAGGGACAGGGGGCGACAGGCACCTTC
CDR3: CASDKGQGATGTF

D: TRBD2
J: TRBJ2-1
size: -
V: TRBV2
DNA: TGTGCCAGCAGTGAAGACCTAGCGGGATATGAGCAGTTCTTC
CDR3: CASSEDLAGYEQFF

D: -
J: TRBJ2-5
size: -
V: TRBV30
DNA: TGTGCCTGGAGTGGGGCAGTCTTCACCCAGACCCAGTACTTC
CDR3: CAWSGAVFTQTQYF

D: -
J: TRBJ1-2
size: -
V: TRBV19
DNA: TGTGCCAGTAGTTCGCAGGTAGCTAACTATGGCTACACCTTC
CDR3: CASSSQVANYGYTF

D: -
J: TRBJ1-5
size: -
V: TRBV18
DNA: TGTGCCAGCTCGACAGGTTATAGCAATCAGCCCCAGCATTTT
CDR3: CASSTGYSNQPQHF

D: -
J: TRBJ1-6
size: -
V: TRBV30
DNA: TGTGCCTGGATTAATGGACAGAAGGGTTCACCCCTCCACTTT
CDR3: CAWINGQKGSPLHF

D: -
J: TRBJ1-2
size: -
V: TRBV28
DNA: TGTGCCAGCACCCTCGAGGTTAACTATGGTTACACCTTC
CDR3: CASTLEVNYGYTF

D: TRBD1
J: TRBJ1-5
size: once
V: TRBV2
DNA: TGTGCCAGCAGGGGGGGACAGGGCGTTCAGCCCCAGCATTTT
CDR3: CASRGGQGVQPQHF

D: TRBD2
J: TRBJ2-1
size: -
V: TRBV7-2
DNA: TGTGCCAGCAGCTTAGGCCCAGCGGGAGGGTCCGATGAGCAGTTCTTC
CDR3: CASSLGPAGGSDEQFF

D: TRBD1
J: TRBJ1-1
size: -
V: TRBV13
DNA: TGTGCCAGCAGCCGGACAGGGTTGAACACTGAAGCTTTCTTT
CDR3: CASSRTGLNTEAFF

D: -
J: TRBJ1-2
size: -
V: TRBV7-8
DNA: TGTGCCAGCAGCTTAGAGACTGAGTCGATGAGCTATGGCTACACCTTC
CDR3: CASSLETESMSYGYTF

D: -
J: TRBJ2-2
size: -
V: TRBV4-1
DNA: TGCGCCAGCAGCCAACGCCAGGGCGGCGGGGAGCTGTTTTTT
CDR3: CASSQRQGGGELFF

D: TRBD2
J: TRBJ2-7
size: few
V: TRBV28
DNA: TGTGCCAGCAGTGAAACCAAGCGGGGGTCCCAGCAGTACTTC
CDR3: CASSETKRGSQQYF

D: TRBD1
J: TRBJ1-6
size: -
V: TRBV2
DNA: TGTGCCGGTTGTTTCGGGACAGAGAATAATTCACCCCTCCACTTT
CDR3: CAGCFGTENNSPLHF

D: -
J: TRBJ2-3
size: -
V: TRBV7-6
DNA: TGTGCCAGCAGCTCCTTTCCACGGGGGATGGTTCGTACAGATACGCAGTATTTT
CDR3: CASSSFPRGMVRTDTQYF

D: TRBD1
J: TRBJ2-3
size: -
V: TRBV3-1/TRBV3-2
DNA: TGTGCCAGCAGCCAAGATATCCAGGGGGCCTTGTATACGCAGTATTTT
CDR3: CASSQDIQGALYTQYF

D: -
J: TRBJ1-1
size: -
V: TRBV27
DNA: TGTGCCAGCAGCTGGACACCGAACACTGAAGCTTTCTTT
CDR3: CASSWTPNTEAFF

D: -
J: TRBJ1-2
size: -
V: TRBV7-9
DNA: TGTGCCAGCAGCATACAGAGTACCTATGGCTACACCTTC
CDR3: CASSIQSTYGYTF

D: TRBD1
J: TRBJ1-2
size: few
V: TRBV11-2
DNA: TGTGCCAGCAGCTTATCGGGTGACAGGGGGCTCTATGGCTACACCTTC
CDR3: CASSLSGDRGLYGYTF

D: -
J: TRBJ1-1
size: -
V: TRBV21-1
DNA: TGTGCCAGCAGCAAAGGCGTCAGGGCTAACGAGGCTGAAGCTTTCTTT
CDR3: CASSKGVRANEAEAFF

D: TRBD1
J: TRBJ1-5
size: -
V: TRBV19
DNA: TGTGCCAGTAGCCTCTTCGAACGGACAGGGTGGGCTGGGGGAAATCAGCCCCAGCATTTT
CDR3: CASSLFERTGWAGGNQPQHF

D: -
J: TRBJ1-1
size: -
V: TRBV10-3
DNA: TGTGCCATCAGTGCAGGAGGGAACACTGAAGCTTTCTTT
CDR3: CAISAGGNTEAFF

D: -
J: TRBJ1-4
size: -
V: TRBV9
DNA: TGTGCCAGCAGCGCACAGGGACGTAATGAAAAACTGTTTTTT
CDR3: CASSAQGRNEKLFF

D: TRBD1
J: TRBJ1-5
size: -
V: TRBV19
DNA: TGTGCCAGTAGAGCGACAGGGCTTTTTCAGCCCCAGCATTTT
CDR3: CASRATGLFQPQHF

D: TRBD2
J: TRBJ2-1
size: -
V: TRBV27
DNA: TGTGCCAGCAGTTTAGGCGGGAGTCGTTTATATGAGCAGTTCTTC
CDR3: CASSLGGSRLYEQFF

D: -
J: TRBJ2-4
size: -
V: TRBV18
DNA: TGTGCCAGCTCACCCTACAGTTCCCAACCTATAGCCAAAAACATTCAGTACTTC
CDR3: CASSPYSSQPIAKNIQYF

D: -
J: TRBJ1-1
size: -
V: TRBV25-1
DNA: TGTGCCAGCAGTGAATGGGGGGAAAACACTGAAGCTTTCTTT
CDR3: CASSEWGENTEAFF

D: TRBD1
J: TRBJ1-1
size: -
V: TRBV18
DNA: TGTGCCAGCTCAAAACAGGGGGAGGGCACTGAAGCTTTCTTT
CDR3: CASSKQGEGTEAFF

D: -
J: TRBJ1-1
size: few
V: TRBV6-5
DNA: TGTGCCAGCAGTTACTCTTTACAGATGAACACTGAAGCTTTCTTT
CDR3: CASSYSLQMNTEAFF

D: -
J: TRBJ2-1
size: -
V: TRBV19
DNA: TGTGCCAGTAGTAGCACTACCTACAATGAGCAGTTCTTC
CDR3: CASSSTTYNEQFF

D: TRBD1
J: TRBJ1-5
size: -
V: TRBV6-1
DNA: TGTGCCAGCAGACCTGACAGGGCGGGGAATCAGCCCCAGCATTTT
CDR3: CASRPDRAGNQPQHF

D: TRBD1
J: TRBJ1-2
size: -
V: TRBV6-2/TRBV6-3
DNA: TGTGCCAGCAGTTACGGGGACAGGGGAAGTGATGGCTACACCTTC
CDR3: CASSYGDRGSDGYTF

D: TRBD2
J: TRBJ2-2
size: -
V: TRBV5-1
DNA: TGCGCCAGCAGCTTGGCACGGCGGGAGACCGGGGAGCTGTTTTTT
CDR3: CASSLARRETGELFF

D: -
J: TRBJ2-3
size: -
V: TRBV11-2
DNA: TGTGCCAGCGAACAGGGCGGCGCAGATACGCAGTATTTT
CDR3: CASEQGGADTQYF

D: TRBD1
J: TRBJ1-1
size: once
V: TRBV5-1
DNA: TGCGCCAGCAGCCCCGGACAGGGGGGGACTGAAGCTTTCTTT
CDR3: CASSPGQGGTEAFF

D: TRBD2
J: TRBJ2-3
size: -
V: TRBV11-2
DNA: TGTGCCAGCAGCTTAGCGGGGGGGAACACAGATACGCAGTATTTT
CDR3: CASSLAGGNTDTQYF